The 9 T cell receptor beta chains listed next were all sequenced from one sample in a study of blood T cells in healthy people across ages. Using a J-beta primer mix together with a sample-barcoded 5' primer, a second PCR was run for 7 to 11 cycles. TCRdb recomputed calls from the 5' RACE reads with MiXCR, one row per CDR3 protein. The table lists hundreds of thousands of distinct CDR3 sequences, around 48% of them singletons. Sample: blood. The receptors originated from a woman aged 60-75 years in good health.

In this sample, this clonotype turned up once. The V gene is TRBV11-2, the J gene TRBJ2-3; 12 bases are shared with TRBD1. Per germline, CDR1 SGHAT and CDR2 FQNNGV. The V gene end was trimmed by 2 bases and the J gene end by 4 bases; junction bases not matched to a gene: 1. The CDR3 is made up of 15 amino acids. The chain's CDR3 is CASSLRDRGPDTQYF. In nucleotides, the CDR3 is TGTGCCAGCAGCTTAAGGGACAGGGGGCCAGATACGCAGTATTTT. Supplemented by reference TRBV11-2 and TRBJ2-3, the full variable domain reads EAGVAQSPRYKIIEKRQSVAFWCNPISGHATLYWYQQILGQGPKLLIQFQNNGVVDDSQLPKDRFSAERLKGVDSTLKIQPAKLEDSAVYLCASSLRDRGPDTQYFGPGTRLTVL.

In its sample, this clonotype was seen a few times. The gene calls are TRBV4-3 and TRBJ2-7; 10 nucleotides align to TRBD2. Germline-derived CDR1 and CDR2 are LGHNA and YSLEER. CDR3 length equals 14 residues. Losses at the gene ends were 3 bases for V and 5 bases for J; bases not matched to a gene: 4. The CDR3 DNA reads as TGCGCCAGCAGCCACCTAGCGGGAGTCCACGAGCAGTACTTC. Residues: CASSHLAGVHEQYF.

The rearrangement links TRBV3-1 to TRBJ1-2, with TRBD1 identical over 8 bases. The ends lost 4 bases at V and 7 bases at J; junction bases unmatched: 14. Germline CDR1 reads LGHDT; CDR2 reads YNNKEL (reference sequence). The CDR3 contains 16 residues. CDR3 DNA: TGTGCCAGCAGCCGCCCGTTAGGACAGGGTACCCGTGGCTACACCTTC. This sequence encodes CASSRPLGQGTRGYTF.

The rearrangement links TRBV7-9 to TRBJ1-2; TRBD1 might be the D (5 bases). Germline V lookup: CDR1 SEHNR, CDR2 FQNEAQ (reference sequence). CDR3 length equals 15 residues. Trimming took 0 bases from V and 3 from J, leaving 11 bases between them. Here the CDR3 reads CASSLAQGVDYGYTF. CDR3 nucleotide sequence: TGTGCCAGCAGCTTAGCGCAAGGGGTGGACTATGGCTACACCTTC.

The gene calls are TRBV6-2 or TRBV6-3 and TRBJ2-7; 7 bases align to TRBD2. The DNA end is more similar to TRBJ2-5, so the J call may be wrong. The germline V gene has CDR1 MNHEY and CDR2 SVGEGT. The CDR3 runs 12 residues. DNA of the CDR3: TGTGCCAGCAGTACTAGCGTGGAGACCCAGTACTTC. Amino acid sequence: CASSTSVETQYF.

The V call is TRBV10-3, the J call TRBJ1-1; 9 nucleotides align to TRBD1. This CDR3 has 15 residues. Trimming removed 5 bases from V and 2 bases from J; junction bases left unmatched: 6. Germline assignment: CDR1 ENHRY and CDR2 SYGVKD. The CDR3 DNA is TGTGCCATCAGTACCCAACAGGGGGCCAACACTGAAGCTTTCTTT. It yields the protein CAISTQQGANTEAFF.

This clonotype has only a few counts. CDR3 loop: CSVEMGHSEQYF. The DNA of the CDR3 is TGCAGCGTTGAAATGGGACATAGCGAGCAGTACTTC. The rearrangement links TRBV29-1 to TRBJ2-5; a weak D match, TRBD1 (6 bases). The J call may be in error: the DNA end matches TRBJ2-7 better. Per germline, CDR1 SQVTM and CDR2 ANQGSEA. The CDR3 runs 12 residues.

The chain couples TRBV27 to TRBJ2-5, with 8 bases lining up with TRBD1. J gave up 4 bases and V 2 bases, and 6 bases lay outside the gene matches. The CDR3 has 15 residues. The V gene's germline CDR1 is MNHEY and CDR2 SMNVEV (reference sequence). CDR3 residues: CASSLPGTGRETQYF. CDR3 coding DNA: TGTGCCAGCAGTTTACCTGGGACAGGACGAGAGACCCAGTACTTC.

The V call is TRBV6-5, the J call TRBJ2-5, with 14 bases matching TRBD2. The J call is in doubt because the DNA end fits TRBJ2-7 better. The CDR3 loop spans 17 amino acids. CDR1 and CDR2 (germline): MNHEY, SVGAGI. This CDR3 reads CASSSPGTSGRMGEQYF. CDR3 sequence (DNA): TGTGCCAGCAGTTCCCCGGGGACTAGCGGGAGAATGGGCGAGCAGTACTTC.